This paragraph covers one T cell receptor beta chain sequence. Antigen: not known. These data are taken from a study of cytomegalovirus exposure and HLA in healthy donors. Healthy bone marrow donors made up the donors. Study results and limitations: The likely explanation for a cluster of highly shared sequence variants was sequencing artifact.

The CDR3 is made up of 10 amino acids. CDR1 is SNHLY and CDR2 is FYNNEI in the germline V gene. Trimming cost V 8 bases and J 4 bases, with 5 bases left between them. Both 60 Vbeta primers and 13 Jbeta primers went into the PCR. The table came from immunoSEQ multiplex PCR; TCRdb's copy has only in-frame clones and leaves some out. This table holds 100,000 to 150,000 clones, roughly 70% found once. This sequence originates from a man aged 40-49 years in good health and CMV-seropositive. The chain carries TRBV2 and TRBJ2-5; possibly TRBD2 for D (5 bases). Sequenced sample: PBMCs. The CDR3 reads CASGRETQYF. CDR3 in DNA: TGTGCCAGCGGGAGAGAGACCCAGTACTTC.